These T cell receptor beta chains were read from a single sample in a study of blood T cell repertoires in COVID-19. The method was immunoSEQ multiplex PCR; TCRdb's version includes in-frame clones alone and lacks a portion of them. Among under 200,000 clones listed, roughly 83% were seen once. The sample consisted of peripheral blood. These receptors originate from a woman aged 60-75 years with acute or convalescent COVID-19. The CDR3 runs from the conserved cysteine through the conserved F or W. A D gene is named only where the DNA matches it firmly. Not all rows give a size; the values are once, few, many and, for expanded clones, a class.

>TRBV7-9|NA|12|NA|TRBJ2-5
TGTGCCAGCAGTTCAGGTGCTTGGACCCAGTACTTC
CASSSGAWTQYF
>TRBV7-9|NA|15|NA|TRBJ1-3
TGTGCCAGCAGCTCGGGGGTGGCGGGAGGAAACACCATATATTTT
CASSSGVAGGNTIYF
>TRBV6-2/TRBV6-3|NA|16|NA|TRBJ1-2
TGTGCCAGCAGTTACTCTACGGCAGGGGCTCCCTATGGCTACACCTTC
CASSYSTAGAPYGYTF
>TRBV7-2|NA|17|NA|TRBJ1-4
TGTGCCAGCAGCAAACGGGCTTTAGGGGGGGGAGTTGAAAAACTGTTTTTT
CASSKRALGGGVEKLFF
>TRBV4-1|once|15|NA|TRBJ1-5
TGCGCCAGCAGCCTTCGGGGGAATTTCAATCAGCCCCAGCATTTT
CASSLRGNFNQPQHF
>TRBV12-5|NA|16|NA|TRBJ1-5
TGTGCTAGTGGACCGGGGACTGCGGGGAGCAATCAGCCCCAGCATTTT
CASGPGTAGSNQPQHF
>TRBV18|NA|16|NA|TRBJ2-2
TGTGCCAGCTCAGCGCCCAGCGGACCTAACACCGGGGAGCTGTTTTTT
CASSAPSGPNTGELFF
>TRBV5-1|NA|13|NA|TRBJ1-1
TGCGCCAGCAGCTTGGGCGGGCGCACTGAAGCTTTCTTT
CASSLGGRTEAFF
>TRBV7-9|few|17|NA|TRBJ1-5
TGTGCCAGCAGCCCTCCCCGGGGACCAGGCAGGGGTCAGCCCCAGCATTTT
CASSPPRGPGRGQPQHF
>TRBV7-2|once|12|NA|TRBJ2-3
TGTGCCAGCAGCCTACGCTACGATACGCAGTATTTT
CASSLRYDTQYF
>TRBV6-2/TRBV6-3|NA|16|TRBD2|TRBJ2-1
TGTGCCAGCAGTGACCGACTAGCGGGGGGGTACAATGAGCAGTTCTTC
CASSDRLAGGYNEQFF
>TRBV7-9|NA|15|NA|TRBJ2-5
TGTGCCAGCAGCTTAGGAGCGATAGGGGCAGAGACCCAGTACTTC
CASSLGAIGAETQYF
>TRBV9|once|17|TRBD2|TRBJ2-4
TGTGCCAGCAGCCCACGACTAGCGGGGAGCCGAGAAAACATTCAGTACTTC
CASSPRLAGSRENIQYF
>TRBV28|NA|16|TRBD2|TRBJ2-2
TGTGCCAGCAGTCCGCCGGGAGGGATGGTCACCGGGGAGCTGTTTTTT
CASSPPGGMVTGELFF
>TRBV7-9|NA|16|TRBD2|TRBJ2-1
TGTGCCAGCAGCTACCTTTTAGCGGGGGGGCGAGGTGAGCAGTTCTTC
CASSYLLAGGRGEQFF
>TRBV5-1|NA|15|NA|TRBJ1-6
TGCGCCAGCAGCTTGGAGGGGATAAATAATTCACCCCTCCACTTT
CASSLEGINNSPLHF
>TRBV28|NA|13|TRBD1|TRBJ1-1
TGTGCCAGCAGTCCCGGGACAGCGTTTGAAGCTTTCTTT
CASSPGTAFEAFF
>TRBV14|NA|18|TRBD2|TRBJ2-3
TGTGCCAGCAGCCACCCTTTTTCACTAGCGGGGGCCACAGATACGCAGTATTTT
CASSHPFSLAGATDTQYF
>TRBV6-5|NA|14|NA|TRBJ2-7
TGTGCCAGCAGCCTCCGGGGAGAATGGGGTGAGCAGTACTTC
CASSLRGEWGEQYF
>TRBV5-4|NA|14|NA|TRBJ1-5
TGTGCCAGCAGCTCGGACACTCACAATCAGCCCCAGCATTTT
CASSSDTHNQPQHF
>TRBV4-3|once|14|NA|TRBJ1-1
TGCGCCAGCAGCCCAGCCGGGTTGAACACTGAAGCTTTCTTT
CASSPAGLNTEAFF
>TRBV5-4|NA|12|NA|TRBJ2-5
TGTGCCAGCAGCTTGGGGCTAGAGACCCAGTACTTC
CASSLGLETQYF
>TRBV4-3|NA|16|TRBD1|TRBJ1-2
TGCGCCAGCAGCCAAGATTTCCGACAGGGGACCTATGGCTACACCTTC
CASSQDFRQGTYGYTF
>TRBV28|NA|15|NA|TRBJ2-5
TGTGCCAGCAATCCGAACAGGGGAGGAGGAGAGACCCAGTACTTC
CASNPNRGGGETQYF
>TRBV4-2|once|16|NA|TRBJ1-2
TGTGCCAGCAGCCAAGCCGGGGAGGCCTCTAACTATGGCTACACCTTC
CASSQAGEASNYGYTF
>TRBV18|NA|15|NA|TRBJ2-5
TGTGCCAGCTCACCATCCCGCCACAGCCAAGAGACCCAGTACTTC
CASSPSRHSQETQYF
>TRBV5-1|NA|15|NA|TRBJ1-4
TGCGCCAGCAGCTTGGACAGAGCAACTAATGAAAAACTGTTTTTT
CASSLDRATNEKLFF
>TRBV6-4|NA|13|NA|TRBJ1-1
TGTGCCAGCAGTCTAACAGAGAACACTGAAGCTTTCTTT
CASSLTENTEAFF
>TRBV7-9|few|15|TRBD1|TRBJ2-7
TGTGCCAGCAGCCCCCGACAGGGGGAGATCTACGAGCAGTACTTC
CASSPRQGEIYEQYF
>TRBV19|NA|19|TRBD1|TRBJ1-1
TGTGCCAGTAGTATAAGGGTAGGGACAGCAGTGAACCTGAACACTGAAGCTTTCTTT
CASSIRVGTAVNLNTEAFF
>TRBV6-2/TRBV6-3|NA|14|NA|TRBJ1-5
TGTGCCAGCAGTTACGGGGCCAGGGATCAGCCCCAGCATTTT
CASSYGARDQPQHF
>TRBV11-2|NA|16|TRBD1|TRBJ1-5
TGTGCCAGCAGCTTAGAGGGGACAGGACTTAATCAGCCCCAGCATTTT
CASSLEGTGLNQPQHF
>TRBV6-5|NA|11|NA|TRBJ2-1
TGTGCCAGCAAGGGCAGGGTGAAGGAGTTCTTC
CASKGRVKEFF
>TRBV19|NA|16|TRBD1|TRBJ2-1
TGTGCCAGTAGTCCTATGGACAGGGGGGCCTACAATGAGCAGTTCTTC
CASSPMDRGAYNEQFF
>TRBV5-1|NA|15|TRBD1|TRBJ1-3
TGCGCCAGCAGCTTAGAGGGGGCGCCTGGAAACACCATATATTTT
CASSLEGAPGNTIYF
>TRBV7-8|few|15|TRBD1|TRBJ1-2
TGTGCCAGCAGCTTAGTTTCAGGGGGAGACTATGGCTACACCTTC
CASSLVSGGDYGYTF
>TRBV6-2/TRBV6-3|few|14|NA|TRBJ1-3
TGTGCCAGCAGTTACTTCTCAGTCGGAAACACCATATATTTT
CASSYFSVGNTIYF
>TRBV11-2|NA|16|TRBD1|TRBJ1-5
TGTGCCAGCAGCCCTGGGTCGGGACAGGGCAATCAGCCCCAGCATTTT
CASSPGSGQGNQPQHF
>TRBV12-3/TRBV12-4|NA|13|NA|TRBJ1-4
TGTGCCAGCAGTTTAGAAGGGGGGGTGAAACTGTTTTTT
CASSLEGGVKLFF
>TRBV11-3|NA|13|NA|TRBJ2-7
TGTGCCAGCAGCTTAACCCGAACAGGCGAGCAGTACTTC
CASSLTRTGEQYF
>TRBV4-2|NA|14|TRBD1|TRBJ1-3
TGTGCCAGCAGCCAAGCAGGGGGCGAAAACACCATATATTTT
CASSQAGGENTIYF
>TRBV6-2/TRBV6-3|NA|14|NA|TRBJ1-2
TGTGCCAGCAGTTACTCCGCGGCCGACTATGGCTACACCTTC
CASSYSAADYGYTF
>TRBV13|few|13|NA|TRBJ2-1
TGTGCCAGCAGCTACGGAGGTAAGAATGAGCAGTTCTTC
CASSYGGKNEQFF
>TRBV4-1|NA|15|NA|TRBJ1-1
TGCGCCAGCAGCCAAGATGGGGGGAGGGGCACTGAAGCTTTCTTT
CASSQDGGRGTEAFF
>TRBV27|NA|14|NA|TRBJ1-5
TGTGCCAGCAGTCCTGGACTCCTCAATCAGCCCCAGCATTTT
CASSPGLLNQPQHF
>TRBV27|NA|15|NA|TRBJ1-1
TGTGCCAGCAGTTTAAACAGCGGCTTGAACACTGAAGCTTTCTTT
CASSLNSGLNTEAFF
>TRBV5-6|NA|13|NA|TRBJ1-3
TGTGCCAGCAGCTTCAGGGGTGGAAACACCATATATTTT
CASSFRGGNTIYF
>TRBV7-9|NA|19|TRBD2|TRBJ2-3
TGTGCCAGCAGCTCCTCATTAGCGGGGGCCCGGACTAGCACAGATACGCAGTATTTT
CASSSSLAGARTSTDTQYF
>TRBV10-2|NA|17|TRBD2|TRBJ2-1
TGCGCCAGCAGTGTAAGGGGCGGGGGGCCACTGCACAATGAGCAGTTCTTC
CASSVRGGGPLHNEQFF
>TRBV10-3|few|16|TRBD2|TRBJ2-2
TGTGCCATCTCCCTGCGGGAGGGGCAGGACACCGGGGAGCTGTTTTTT
CAISLREGQDTGELFF
>TRBV3-1/TRBV3-2|few|14|NA|TRBJ2-3
TGTGCCAGCAGCCGAGGTGGACTCACAGATACGCAGTATTTT
CASSRGGLTDTQYF
>TRBV27|NA|14|TRBD1|TRBJ2-5
TGTGCCAGCAGTCTCAGGACAGGGGGCGAGACCCAGTACTTC
CASSLRTGGETQYF
>TRBV19|few|14|NA|TRBJ1-3
TGTGCCAGTAGTATAGGGACAGCTGGAAACACCATATATTTT
CASSIGTAGNTIYF
>TRBV19|NA|14|TRBD1|TRBJ2-5
TGTGCCAGTAGTATGGACAGGGGAATGGAGACCCAGTACTTC
CASSMDRGMETQYF
>TRBV28|NA|13|NA|TRBJ2-2
TGTGCCAGCAGTCATCAGGGCCCCGGGGAGCTGTTTTTT
CASSHQGPGELFF
>TRBV5-6|NA|18|TRBD1|TRBJ1-4
TGTGCCAGCAGCTTTCGTCGGGACAGGTTCATACAGGCTGAAAAACTGTTTTTT
CASSFRRDRFIQAEKLFF
>TRBV6-6|NA|19|TRBD2|TRBJ2-5
TGTGCCAGCAGTCCCGAGACGCCTGGACTAGCGGGGGCTAGGGAGACCCAGTACTTC
CASSPETPGLAGARETQYF